What follows are 21 T cell receptor beta chains derived from one specimen sequenced in a study of blood T cell repertoires in COVID-19. Method: immunoSEQ multiplex PCR; TCRdb's copy keeps in-frame clones and lacks some. The sample comprises roughly 120,000 clones, more than 75% of which are singletons, and 1.4% to 1.5% rests with the top ten. Sequencing was carried out using peripheral blood. The receptors come from a man between 35 and 55 years old with acute or convalescent COVID-19.

This CDR3 is CASSFDRGTVEEAEAFF. DNA of the CDR3: TGCGCCAGCAGCTTCGACCGGGGGACGGTTGAGGAGGCTGAAGCTTTCTTT. The V gene is TRBV10-1, the J gene TRBJ1-1; a weak D match, TRBD1 (5 bases). The CDR3 runs to 17 residues. The V and J ends lost 6 bases and 6 bases respectively, with 26 bases between them. Germline CDR1 is WNHNN and CDR2 is SYGVQD (reference sequence).

The gene calls are TRBV5-1 and TRBJ1-2; a weak D match, TRBD1 (5 bases). Trimming cost V 0 bases and J 2 bases, with 8 bases left between them. This CDR3 has 14 residues. Looked up from germline, CDR1 is SGHRS and CDR2 is YFSETQ. CDR3 coding DNA: TGCGCCAGCAGCTTGGGGACACCAAACTATGGCTACACCTTC. This codes for CASSLGTPNYGYTF.

V is TRBV7-9 and J is TRBJ2-2, with D possibly TRBD1 on 6 matching bases. Trimming cost V 2 bases and J 4 bases, with 8 bases left between them. CDR3 size: 14 residues. Germline V gene sequence: CDR1 SEHNR, CDR2 FQNEAQ (reference sequence). The CDR3 spells CASSLTGRTGELFF. The DNA of the CDR3 is TGTGCCAGCAGCTTAACAGGGCGCACCGGGGAGCTGTTTTTT. Supplemented by reference TRBV7-9 and TRBJ2-2, the full variable domain reads DTGVSQNPRHKITKRGQNVTFRCDPISEHNRLYWYRQTLGQGPEFLTYFQNEAQLEKSRLLSDRFSAERPKGSFSTLEIQRTEQGDSAMYLCASSLTGRTGELFFGEGSRLTVL.

This clone was detected only a few times. The rearrangement uses TRBV4-1 and TRBJ2-7; 11 nucleotides align to TRBD2. Trimming at V came to 3 bases and at J to 4 bases, leaving 8 bases not matched to a gene. Germline CDR1 and CDR2: MGHRA and YSYEKL. This CDR3 contains 16 residues. CDR3 bases: TGCGCCAGCAGCCATCCTCCGGGACTAGCGGCGTACGAGCAGTACTTC. Translation gives CASSHPPGLAAYEQYF.

This clone occurred once. J is TRBJ1-1 and V is TRBV6-5, with 7 bases that match TRBD1. This CDR3 is built from 14 residues. Germline V gives CDR1 MNHEY, CDR2 SVGAGI. V was clipped by 5 bases and J by 0 bases; unmatched bases: 3. CDR3 nucleotides: TGTGCCAGCAGTCCGGGACAGTTGAACACTGAAGCTTTCTTT. Its translation is CASSPGQLNTEAFF.

This rearrangement joins TRBV11-2 to TRBJ2-5; no firm D call. The length of the CDR3 is 14 residues. Trimming shortened V by 5 bases and J by 2 bases, and 12 bases separated the two germline ends. Germline V gene lookup returns CDR1 SGHAT and CDR2 FQNNGV. The CDR3 region has the DNA TGTGCCAGCAGCCCTGGGCCGCTACAAGAGACCCAGTACTTC. Protein sequence: CASSPGPLQETQYF. Complete variable domain (other parts from reference TRBV11-2 and TRBJ2-5): EAGVAQSPRYKIIEKRQSVAFWCNPISGHATLYWYQQILGQGPKLLIQFQNNGVVDDSQLPKDRFSAERLKGVDSTLKIQPAKLEDSAVYLCASSPGPLQETQYFGPGTRLLVL.

The chain is built from TRBV5-1 and TRBJ2-5, with 7 bases identical to TRBD1. V lost 1 base to trimming and J lost 2 bases; unmatched junction nucleotides: 5. Germline-derived CDR1 and CDR2 are SGHRS and YFSETQ. The CDR3 consists of 15 residues. DNA for the CDR3: TGCGCCAGCAGCTTGTTGACAGGGCCACAAGAGACCCAGTACTTC. Its translation: CASSLLTGPQETQYF.

This clone was found once. The chain links TRBV19 to TRBJ1-5; TRBD1 aligns across 7 bases. V gave up 5 bases and J gave up 1 base; unmatched junction bases: 5. CDR1 and CDR2 from the germline V gene are LNHDA and SQIVND (reference sequence). The CDR3 has 15 residues. The CDR3 DNA reads TGTGCCAGTAGTGTGACAGGGATAAGCAATCAGCCCCAGCATTTT. It translates to CASSVTGISNQPQHF.

The chain couples TRBV18 to TRBJ1-2, with 9 nucleotides matching TRBD1. The CDR3 totals 16 residues. The J segment lost 2 bases and the V segment lost 2 bases, leaving 6 bases of the junction unmatched. The V gene's germline CDR1 is KGHSH and CDR2 LQKENI. CDR3 amino acids: CASSPIRDRENYGYTF. The CDR3 DNA sequence: TGTGCCAGCTCACCAATACGGGACAGGGAAAACTATGGCTACACCTTC.

There are a few counts of this clone. The rearrangement links TRBV11-2 to TRBJ2-7, with a possible D match to TRBD1 (6 bases). CDR3 size: 14 residues. V dropped 1 base and J dropped 3 bases, with 10 bases sitting between them. Germline lookup yields CDR1 SGHAT and CDR2 FQNNGV. The CDR3 DNA reads as TGTGCCAGCAGCTTAGTAACAGGGATCTACGAGCAGTACTTC. Translated: CASSLVTGIYEQYF.

This chain links TRBV5-4 with TRBJ1-4; D might be TRBD1 (5 bases). Germline assignment: CDR1 SGHNT and CDR2 YYREEE (reference sequence). Trimming cost V 2 bases and J 10 bases, with 21 bases left between them. This CDR3 contains 16 residues. CDR3 loop: CASSLGGTPGLRKLFF. The CDR3 coding sequence is TGTGCCAGCAGCTTAGGTGGAACACCAGGGCTGCGAAAACTGTTTTTT.

The chain combines TRBV6-1 with TRBJ1-6, with 8 bases aligning to TRBD1. The V gene end was trimmed by 2 bases and the J gene end by 10 bases; junction bases not matched to a gene: 10. CDR3 length equals 16 residues. The germline CDR1 and CDR2 sequences are MNHNS and SASEGT. The CDR3 sequence is CASSELPPRDRSPLHF. CDR3 nucleotides: TGTGCCAGCAGTGAACTTCCACCTCGGGACAGGTCACCCCTCCACTTT.

The chain recombines TRBV19 with TRBJ2-5, with 9 bases fitting TRBD2. Germline CDR1 LNHDA, CDR2 SQIVND (reference sequence). The CDR3 consists of 16 residues. V dropped 1 base and J dropped 0; count of bases not matched to a gene: 3. CDR3 DNA: TGTGCCAGTAGTATAGCCCTAGCGGGATACCAAGAGACCCAGTACTTC. Protein product: CASSIALAGYQETQYF.

This clone showed up just a few times. The V and J genes are TRBV6-1 and TRBJ1-5; TRBD1 might be the D (5 bases). Germline V gene sequence: CDR1 MNHNS, CDR2 SASEGT. Trimming cost V 3 bases and J 4 bases, with 7 bases left between them. CDR3 length equals 13 residues. Written as DNA, the CDR3 is TGTGCCAGCAGTGAGGGGCAGAATCAGCCCCAGCATTTT. Translated: CASSEGQNQPQHF.

This chain uses TRBV28 with TRBJ2-3, with TRBD2 matching over 8 bases. The CDR3 runs to 14 residues. CDR1 and CDR2 (germline): MDHEN, SYDVKM. Unmatched junction bases numbered 10, after V lost 8 bases and J lost 6 bases. The DNA of the CDR3 is TGTGCCAGCGACCGGGGGGGGGCAAGCGATACGCAGTATTTT. Translation: CASDRGGASDTQYF.

The chain recombines TRBV30 with TRBJ2-3; the D is unclear. CDR1 GTSNPN and CDR2 SVGIG come from the germline V gene (reference sequence). The ends were cut back, 0 bases at V and 1 base at J, with 2 bases in the middle. This CDR3 is 12 amino acids long. CDR3 in amino acids: CAWSVGTDTQYF. The CDR3 nucleotides are TGTGCCTGGAGTGTCGGCACAGATACGCAGTATTTT.

J is TRBJ2-2 and V is TRBV13; 12 positions agree with TRBD2. This CDR3 has 16 amino acids. The V gene's germline CDR1 is PRHDT and CDR2 FYEKMQ (reference sequence). Losses at the gene ends were 5 bases for V and 6 bases for J; bases not matched to a gene: 7. The CDR3, as DNA: TGTGCCAGCAGCCCCCGACTAGCGGGAGAGGCCGGGGAGCTGTTTTTT. Amino acids: CASSPRLAGEAGELFF.

The chain combines TRBV18 with TRBJ1-5; 7 positions match TRBD1. The CDR3 is 14 amino acids. Germline V gene lookup returns CDR1 KGHSH and CDR2 LQKENI. The trim removed 3 bases at V and 4 bases at J, leaving 3 bases unmatched. The CDR3 here is CASSPTGNNQPQHF. As DNA, the CDR3 is TGTGCCAGCTCACCGACAGGGAATAATCAGCCCCAGCATTTT.

In this sample, this clone turned up once. The chain links TRBV27 to TRBJ2-7, with 11 nucleotides matching TRBD2. Per the germline V gene, CDR1 is MNHEY and CDR2 is SMNVEV (reference sequence). Losses at the gene ends were 6 bases for V and 2 bases for J; bases not matched to a gene: 9. The CDR3 sequence is 16 residues long. The CDR3 is CASSPGTSGITYEQYF. CDR3 bases: TGTGCCAGCAGCCCCGGGACTAGCGGAATAACCTACGAGCAGTACTTC.

In its sample, this clone was seen once. This chain uses TRBV7-6 with TRBJ2-7; 8 nucleotides align to TRBD2. Germline lookup yields CDR1 SGHVS and CDR2 FNYEAQ. The CDR3 is 17 amino acids. With V trimmed by 1 base and J by 4 bases, 12 bases remained unmatched. DNA for the CDR3: TGTGCCAGCAGCTTAGTCGGGGAGAGCGGACTAGCTTACGAGCAGTACTTC. This encodes CASSLVGESGLAYEQYF. Using reference TRBV7-6 and TRBJ2-7 for the parts outside the CDR3, the full variable domain is GAGVSQSPRYKVTKRGQDVALRCDPISGHVSLYWYRQALGQGPEFLTYFNYEAQQDKSGLPNDRFSAERPEGSISTLTIQRTEQRDSAMYRCASSLVGESGLAYEQYFGPGTRLTVT.

The rearrangement joins TRBV12-3 or TRBV12-4 to TRBJ2-5, with D unresolved. V gave up 4 bases and J gave up 3 bases, with 9 bases separating them. The CDR3 covers 13 residues. CDR3 amino acids: CASSSGNEETQYF. Here the CDR3 DNA reads TGTGCCAGCAGTTCGGGTAATGAAGAGACCCAGTACTTC.